Listed here are 7 T cell receptor beta chains from one sample, sequenced in a study of OX40 agonist ivuxolimab in advanced cancers. Data came from immunoSEQ multiplex PCR; TCRdb stores just in-frame clones and leaves some out. The sample records tens of thousands of clones, around 86% being singletons. The sample here was CD4+ or CD8+ T cells sorted from blood, taken in a trial of the OX40 agonist ivuxolimab. Receptors were obtained from an adult with an advanced solid tumor such as melanoma, head and neck, liver or kidney cancer.

This clone has just one count. The V gene is TRBV18, the J gene TRBJ2-3; TRBD1 might be the D (6 bases). This CDR3 region has 13 residues. Trimming pared 7 bases from V and 2 bases from J, leaving 10 bases between. Germline V CDR1 and CDR2: KGHSH, LQKENI. The CDR3 loop reads CASFGQTTDTQYF. CDR3 sequence (DNA): TGTGCCAGCTTCGGACAGACCACAGATACGCAGTATTTT.

The chain is built from TRBV5-1 and TRBJ1-1; 8 bases map to TRBD1. This CDR3 has 14 amino acids. Germline V gene data show CDR1 as SGHRS and CDR2 as YFSETQ. V lost 4 bases to trimming and J lost 4 bases; unmatched junction nucleotides: 6. CDR3 nucleotides: TGCGCCAGCAGCGGAGGACAGGGAGCCACTGAAGCTTTCTTT. Its translation: CASSGGQGATEAFF.

The chain links TRBV7-9 to TRBJ2-5; 7 bases map to TRBD1. The trim removed 5 bases at V and 3 bases at J, leaving 6 bases unmatched. There are 14 residues in the CDR3. Germline CDR1 reads SEHNR; CDR2 reads FQNEAQ (reference sequence). DNA for the CDR3: TGTGCCAGCAGCACAAAGGACAGGAAAGAGACCCAGTACTTC. Translation: CASSTKDRKETQYF.

The rearrangement uses TRBV10-2 and TRBJ1-2; the D is unclear. The CDR3 is 14 residues long. The V end lost 6 bases, the J end lost 4 bases, and 15 bases lay between the germline ends. Germline V gives CDR1 WSHSY, CDR2 SAAADI. CDR3 DNA sequence: TGCGCCAGCAGATACTACGGGGAGCGCTATGGCTACACCTTC. Its protein is CASRYYGERYGYTF.

The chain employs TRBV4-2 and TRBJ1-1; a weak D match, TRBD1 (5 bases). Trimming stripped 4 bases from V and 5 bases from J, with 17 bases between. CDR3 length: 15 residues. CDR1 LGHNA and CDR2 YNFKEQ come from the germline V gene. CDR3 protein: CASSPPGTRVTEAFF. The CDR3 DNA follows: TGTGCCAGCAGCCCGCCAGGAACCAGGGTTACTGAAGCTTTCTTT.

This chain joins TRBV5-1 and TRBJ2-3; a weak D match, TRBD2 (7 bases). The CDR3 spans 15 residues. The germline V gene has CDR1 SGHRS and CDR2 YFSETQ. V was cut by 8 bases and J by 4 bases, with 20 bases left in between. CDR3 DNA: TGCGCCAGTCAGCGGGGACCAGGGGAACCAGATACGCAGTATTTT. Translating gives CASQRGPGEPDTQYF. The full variable domain, rest sourced from reference TRBV5-1 and TRBJ2-3, is KAGVTQTPRYLIKTRGQQVTLSCSPISGHRSVSWYQQTPGQGLQFLFEYFSETQRNKGNFPGRFSGRQFSNSRSEMNVSTLELGDSALYLCASQRGPGEPDTQYFGPGTRLTVL.

By frequency in the sample, this clone is medium-sized. The sample has other DNA sequences that encode this CDR3 too. For the CDR3, the DNA is TGCGCCAGCAGCTTGGGCAGGTGGGGAGTTATGAACACTGAAGCTTTCTTT. Its translation: CASSLGRWGVMNTEAFF. The chain combines TRBV5-1 with TRBJ1-1; no reliable D call. The CDR3 extends over 17 amino acids. Deletions cut 0 bases from V and 0 bases from J, with 15 bases between. Per germline, CDR1 SGHRS and CDR2 YFSETQ.